This TCR beta chain was identified in a study of identical twins. Study results and limitations: Twin-shared out-of-frame alpha sequences were enriched for low generation probability.

This clonotype has only a few counts. What it binds is not known. The CDR3 runs to 14 residues. The ends were cut back, 6 bases at V and 4 bases at J, with 14 bases in the middle. TCRdb processed the 5' RACE reads anew with MiXCR; each CDR3 protein has one entry. The top ten hold about 0.91% of the sample, which has roughly 500,000 distinct CDR3 sequences, 20% to 25% seen once. The sample was also linked to a second study, of T cells expressing NK-cell markers. That study reports: A few donors likewise had their CD3+CD56-NKG2C+ fraction led by these clonotypes.

Sequencing was performed on CD4+ T cells sorted from blood. J is TRBJ2-3 and V is TRBV12-3 or TRBV12-4, with D hard to call. The receptor was derived from a woman aged 18-29 years in good health. CDR3 coding DNA: TGTGCCAGCAGACCTACTTCGGGCGCAGATACGCAGTATTTT. Its protein product is CASRPTSGADTQYF.